This TCR beta chain emerged from a study of PD-L1 blockade in urothelial cancer. On the study more broadly: The patients had undergone anywhere from 0 to 3 prior chemotherapy regimens.

Synthetic analogs of TCR templates were spiked into every PCR. The method was immunoSEQ multiplex PCR; TCRdb's version includes in-frame clones alone and lacks a portion of them. The table has about 45,000 clones, about 91% seen once. CDR1 is SGHAT and CDR2 is FQNNGV in the germline V gene. The CDR3 is 15 residues long. The V gene end was trimmed by 1 base and the J gene end by 6 bases; junction bases not matched to a gene: 2. The TCR originated in an elderly man with urothelial cancer. The rearrangement uses TRBV11-2 and TRBJ2-7; 14 nucleotides match TRBD2. Sequencing was performed on PBMCs, taken around atezolizumab (anti-PD-L1) treatment. CDR3 sequence reads: CASSLAGLAGVEQYF. In nucleotides, the CDR3 is TGTGCCAGCAGCTTAGCGGGACTAGCGGGAGTCGAGCAGTACTTC.